The TCR beta chain under discussion was sequenced for a study of cytomegalovirus exposure and HLA in healthy donors. This clone appeared once. PCR primers comprised 60 Vbeta and 13 Jbeta primers. Profiled with immunoSEQ multiplex PCR; TCRdb holds only in-frame clones, not every one. This table holds around 90,000 clones, over 55% found once. This CDR3 is built from 13 residues. The V end was cut by 2 bases, the J end by 1 base, with 5 bases between. Germline CDR1 reads MNHNS; CDR2 reads SASEGT. This clonotype originated in a boy aged 5-17 years in good health and CMV-seropositive. The sequencing sample was made of PBMCs. This chain links TRBV6-1 with TRBJ1-1; no clear D. CDR3: CASSEPGNTEAFF. Here the CDR3 DNA reads TGTGCCAGCAGTGAACCGGGGAACACTGAAGCTTTCTTT.